This is a list of T cell receptor beta chains from one sample in a study of blood T cell repertoires in COVID-19. Sequencing was performed with immunoSEQ multiplex PCR; in TCRdb, only in-frame clones are kept and a portion is missing. This sample has roughly 380,000 clones, with approximately 90% found just once. The sequenced sample was peripheral blood. Source of these receptors: a woman between 35 and 50 years old with COVID-19, enrolled during active disease. Each CDR3 is given with its conserved first and last residue. Each record gives: clone size, V gene, J gene, D gene, CDR3 protein, CDR3 DNA. The D gene is left open where the match is weak. Only some rows state a clone size, as once, few, many or a class for expanded clones.

NA,TRBV30,TRBJ1-1,NA,CAWSVRDTEAFF,TGTGCCTGGAGTGTACGAGACACTGAAGCTTTCTTT
NA,TRBV5-1,TRBJ1-1,NA,CASSLAQGPEGRKAFF,TGCGCCAGCAGCTTGGCCCAGGGTCCAGAAGGAAGAAAAGCTTTCTTT
NA,TRBV5-1,TRBJ2-5,NA,CASSLEGGRKTQYF,TGCGCCAGCAGCTTGGAGGGGGGGCGGAAGACCCAGTACTTC
NA,TRBV9,TRBJ1-3,NA,CASSPARDAGSGNTIYF,TGTGCCAGCAGCCCTGCGAGGGATGCCGGCTCTGGAAACACCATATATTTT
NA,TRBV13,TRBJ2-3,TRBD2,CASSLGLAGVDTQYF,TGTGCCAGCAGCTTAGGGCTAGCGGGAGTCGATACGCAGTATTTT
once,TRBV2,TRBJ2-3,NA,CASSELGTDTQYF,TGTGCCAGCAGTGAGCTAGGCACAGATACGCAGTATTTT
NA,TRBV3-1/TRBV3-2,TRBJ1-2,TRBD1,CASSQVQGAYGYTF,TGTGCCAGCAGCCAAGTTCAGGGGGCCTATGGCTACACCTTC
NA,TRBV5-1,TRBJ1-2,TRBD1,CASSDPSTGVGYGYTF,TGCGCCAGCAGCGATCCTTCGACAGGGGTGGGCTATGGCTACACCTTC
few,TRBV7-3,TRBJ2-1,TRBD2,CASSPGLAGGNEQFF,TGTGCCAGCAGCCCAGGACTAGCGGGGGGCAATGAGCAGTTCTTC
once,TRBV28,TRBJ2-7,TRBD2,CASSSPSGTYEQYF,TGTGCCAGCAGTTCCCCTAGCGGGACCTACGAGCAGTACTTC
NA,TRBV27,TRBJ1-2,TRBD1,CASARAGGVWVGYTF,TGTGCCAGCGCACGGGCAGGGGGCGTCTGGGTTGGCTACACCTTC
NA,TRBV28,TRBJ1-6,NA,CASSLAPQGSNSPLHF,TGTGCCAGCAGTTTAGCCCCCCAGGGGAGTAACTCACCCCTCCACTTT
many,TRBV27,TRBJ2-2,NA,CASSLVFSGELFF,TGTGCCAGCAGTTTAGTGTTCTCCGGGGAGCTGTTTTTT
NA,TRBV6-2/TRBV6-3,TRBJ2-7,TRBD1,CASSPDGRTGRVYEQYF,TGTGCCAGCAGTCCCGATGGAAGGACAGGAAGGGTCTACGAGCAGTACTTC
NA,TRBV30,TRBJ1-1,TRBD1,CAWADRGGAEAFF,TGTGCCTGGGCAGACAGGGGAGGGGCTGAAGCTTTCTTT
NA,TRBV2,TRBJ1-3,TRBD1,CASSVGQKEVTIYF,TGTGCCAGCAGTGTGGGACAGAAAGAGGTCACCATATATTTT
NA,TRBV5-5,TRBJ1-2,TRBD1,CASSLTGGSGYTF,TGTGCCAGCAGCTTGACAGGGGGCTCTGGCTACACCTTC
NA,TRBV7-2,TRBJ2-5,NA,CASSLWDSPGETQYF,TGTGCCAGCAGCCTATGGGACTCCCCGGGAGAGACCCAGTACTTC
once,TRBV30,TRBJ1-5,TRBD1,CAWSVQGLGNQPQHF,TGTGCCTGGAGTGTACAGGGGTTGGGCAATCAGCCCCAGCATTTT
NA,TRBV19,TRBJ1-1,NA,CASSIQRNTEAFF,TGTGCCAGTAGTATACAGCGGAACACTGAAGCTTTCTTT
NA,TRBV6-2/TRBV6-3,TRBJ1-1,NA,CASSLGLPSMNTEAFF,TGTGCCAGCAGCCTGGGACTTCCTTCAATGAACACTGAAGCTTTCTTT
NA,TRBV19,TRBJ1-5,NA,CASRTAGGLGNQPQHF,TGTGCCAGTAGGACCGCCGGGGGGCTTGGGAATCAGCCCCAGCATTTT
NA,TRBV2,TRBJ1-2,TRBD1,CASMWDRGGYTF,TGTGCCAGCATGTGGGACAGGGGCGGCTACACCTTC
NA,TRBV12-3/TRBV12-4,TRBJ2-1,NA,CASSSGGLEQFF,TGTGCCAGCAGCTCAGGGGGACTTGAGCAGTTCTTC
NA,TRBV11-1,TRBJ2-1,NA,CASSSRFFRYNEQFF,TGTGCCAGCAGCTCTAGGTTTTTTCGCTACAATGAGCAGTTCTTC
NA,TRBV5-4,TRBJ1-4,TRBD1,CASSPPPGQNEKLFF,TGTGCCAGCAGCCCCCCCCCGGGACAGAATGAAAAACTGTTTTTT
NA,TRBV5-1,TRBJ2-7,NA,CASSLGVAPNPYYEQYF,TGCGCCAGCAGCTTGGGGGTAGCCCCGAACCCGTACTACGAGCAGTACTTC
NA,TRBV11-2,TRBJ2-1,TRBD2,CASSSTGLEVPNEQFF,TGTGCCAGCAGCTCTACGGGACTAGAGGTCCCCAATGAGCAGTTCTTC
few,TRBV5-4,TRBJ1-6,TRBD1,CASSSLETGANNSPLHF,TGTGCCAGCAGCTCCCTGGAAACAGGGGCTAATAATTCACCCCTCCACTTT
NA,TRBV6-4,TRBJ2-4,NA,CASSPRPGQSVQYF,TGTGCCAGCAGTCCCCGCCCTGGCCAAAGCGTTCAGTACTTC
NA,TRBV30,TRBJ1-6,TRBD1,CAWSPRTGTGSPPLHF,TGTGCCTGGAGTCCGCGTACGGGGACAGGGTCGCCACCCCTCCACTTT
NA,TRBV27,TRBJ1-2,TRBD1,CASSSPTGDYGYTF,TGTGCCAGCAGTTCCCCGACAGGGGACTATGGCTACACCTTC
NA,TRBV7-9,TRBJ1-4,NA,CASSHWTANNEKLFF,TGTGCCAGCAGCCACTGGACAGCTAATAATGAAAAACTGTTTTTT